The source of this T cell receptor beta chain is a study of Graves' ophthalmopathy and Graves' hyperthyroidism. As the template, RNA transcripts were used to amplify TCR beta CDR3 regions. Second-round multiplex PCR followed a first-round RT-PCR using HTBI primers. One entry per CDR3 protein results from TCRdb running MiXCR on the multiplex PCR reads. The sample has roughly 400,000 distinct CDR3 sequences; about a sixth are singletons. Comments on this clonotype: With a much larger clone just one base away, this may be a read error.

Uncontrolled infections, pregnancy, lactation or other autoimmune diseases led to patient exclusion. Germline V gene data show CDR1 as MNHEY and CDR2 as SVGAGI. Trimming cost V 3 bases and J 0 bases, with 6 bases left between them. The CDR3 covers 13 residues. J is TRBJ2-7 and V is TRBV6-5; D remains unclear. The sequenced sample consisted of peripheral blood. The TCR originated in an adult woman with stable Graves' hyperthyroidism. CDR3 DNA sequence: TGTGCCAGCAGTTATAAGGGCTCCTACGAGCAGTACGTC. As protein: CASSYKGSYEQYV.